This T cell receptor (beta chain) was recovered during a study of blood T cells in healthy people across ages. In the case of this clonotype: A much larger clone sits a single nucleotide away, making a read error possible.

A J-beta primer mix and a sample-barcoded 5' primer were used in a second PCR of about 6 to 12 cycles. The template-switch adaptor, which had 12 random nucleotides, put a tag on each cDNA molecule. TCRdb re-analysed the 5' RACE reads in MiXCR, keeping a single row per CDR3 protein. The table records around 1,000,000 distinct CDR3 sequences, more than 30% of them present only once. The sequenced sample consisted of blood. The clonotype was recovered from a man aged 18-30 years in good health.

The CDR3 here is CASSAQGANTEAFF. CDR3 nucleotides: TGTGCCAGCAGTGCCCAGGGGGCGAACACTGAAGCTTTCTTT. The gene calls are TRBV27 and TRBJ1-1; 8 bases map to TRBD1. This CDR3 has 14 residues. V shed 5 bases and J 1 base; nucleotides not matched to a gene: 3. CDR1 and CDR2 (germline): MNHEY, SMNVEV (reference sequence).